This is a list of T cell receptor beta chains from one sample in a study of identical twins. One entry per CDR3 protein results from TCRdb running MiXCR on the 5' RACE reads. The data hold approximately 680,000 distinct CDR3 sequences, with less than 9% observed a single time. These same records also appear under a second study, on yellow fever vaccine responses in identical twins.

The sample taken for sequencing was PBMCs. These receptors were obtained from a woman younger than 35 in good health. Both conserved end residues are part of each CDR3. The D gene is left open where the match is weak. Not all rows give a size; the values are once, few, many and, for expanded clones, a class.

DNA	CDR3	size	J	D	V
TGTGCCATCAGCGAGACTAGCGCCGGGAAGCTGTTTTTT	CAISETSAGKLFF	.	TRBJ2-2	TRBD2	TRBV10-3
TGTGCCAGCTCACTTACAGGGGCCCTAAACACTGAAGCTTTCTTT	CASSLTGALNTEAFF	few	TRBJ1-1	TRBD1	TRBV18
TGTGCCAGCAGTTTGGGGACAGGGGCCTATGGCTACACCTTC	CASSLGTGAYGYTF	many	TRBJ1-2	TRBD1	TRBV12-3/TRBV12-4
TGCAGTGCCACAAGGACAGGGACGAATTCACCCCTCCACTTT	CSATRTGTNSPLHF	.	TRBJ1-6	TRBD1	TRBV20-1
TGCAGTGCTAGGCGACTAGCAGGGGACCAAGAGACCCAGTACTTC	CSARRLAGDQETQYF	many	TRBJ2-5	.	TRBV20-1
TGTGCCAGCAGCTCCCTGAGAAGCGGGGGGGCCCTAGCCAAAAACATTCAGTACTTC	CASSSLRSGGALAKNIQYF	many	TRBJ2-4	TRBD2	TRBV11-1
TGTGCCACCAGCAGGTCCAGACTCACAGATACGCAGTATTTT	CATSRSRLTDTQYF	many	TRBJ2-3	.	TRBV15
TGCGCCAGCAGCTTGCCAGGACTAGCGAAGAACACCGGGGAGCTGTTTTTT	CASSLPGLAKNTGELFF	.	TRBJ2-2	TRBD2	TRBV5-1
TGTGCCAGCAGTGATGGACGACATCGGGGGAACACTGAAGCTTTCTTT	CASSDGRHRGNTEAFF	few	TRBJ1-1	.	TRBV2
TGCGCCAGCAGCTTGGGGTCGGGACTCCTCCGCGGCGAGCAGTACTTC	CASSLGSGLLRGEQYF	many	TRBJ2-7	.	TRBV5-1
TGTGCCAGCTCACCACCCTGGGAAAGCTCCTACAATGAGCAGTTCTTC	CASSPPWESSYNEQFF	many	TRBJ2-1	.	TRBV18
TGTGCCAGCAGCTCTAAGACTAGCGGGGGGGTTACGGGGCAGTATTTT	CASSSKTSGGVTGQYF	.	TRBJ2-3	TRBD2	TRBV7-8
TGTGCCAGCAGTTACTCGGGACAGGGGGGGGATGGCTACACCTTC	CASSYSGQGGDGYTF	few	TRBJ1-2	TRBD1	TRBV6-5
TGTGCTAGTGGTTTGACGATAGGCGGGGAGCTGTTTTTT	CASGLTIGGELFF	few	TRBJ2-2	.	TRBV12-5
TGTGCCAGCCAAGGGCCCGGGACTAGCTACTATGAGCAGTTCTTC	CASQGPGTSYYEQFF	.	TRBJ2-1	TRBD2	TRBV7-2
TGTGCCAGATGCGAGTTAGGACCTATCACAGATACGCAGTATTTT	CARCELGPITDTQYF	.	TRBJ2-3	.	TRBV7-8
TGCGCCAGCAGCACACCTAGCGGGGGTTCCGGAGATACGCAGTATTTT	CASSTPSGGSGDTQYF	many	TRBJ2-3	TRBD2	TRBV5-1
TGCAGTGCTAGACTACACGCCGGACAGGTAAACAATGAGCAGTTCTTC	CSARLHAGQVNNEQFF	.	TRBJ2-1	TRBD1	TRBV20-1
TGTGCCAGCAGTGCAGGGACTGTCTCTGGGGCCAACGTCCTGACTTTC	CASSAGTVSGANVLTF	.	TRBJ2-6	.	TRBV6-1
TGTGCCAGCAGTTTCGTGTTCGCGGGAGGGAGCACAGATACGCAGTATTTT	CASSFVFAGGSTDTQYF	many	TRBJ2-3	TRBD2	TRBV12-3/TRBV12-4
TGTGCCAGCAGTTGGGCCAGCCGGTATCAGCCCCAGCATTTT	CASSWASRYQPQHF	few	TRBJ1-5	.	TRBV12-3/TRBV12-4
TGTGCCAGCACCTTGGACAGGGTTAACAATGAGCAGTTCTTC	CASTLDRVNNEQFF	few	TRBJ2-1	TRBD1	TRBV12-3/TRBV12-4
TGTGCCAGCAGTGATTACAGGGGAGTGGACAATGAGCAGTTCTTC	CASSDYRGVDNEQFF	few	TRBJ2-1	TRBD1	TRBV2
TGTGCCAGCAGACCGGACAGCCTAGCCCGGGGCTACACCTTC	CASRPDSLARGYTF	few	TRBJ1-2	.	TRBV6-1
TGCAGTGCTAGAGATGTGAGGGAGGGGACCTACGAGCAGTACTTC	CSARDVREGTYEQYF	.	TRBJ2-7	TRBD2	TRBV20-1
TGCGCCAGCCGCTTGTCGAACACTGAAGCTTTCTTT	CASRLSNTEAFF	few	TRBJ1-1	.	TRBV5-1
TGCAGCGCCCCGGACAGGGGCACAGATACGCAGTATTTT	CSAPDRGTDTQYF	few	TRBJ2-3	TRBD1	TRBV29-1
TGTGCCAGCAGTTTAGTGTCGGGTAATGAGCAGTTCTTC	CASSLVSGNEQFF	few	TRBJ2-1	.	TRBV12-3/TRBV12-4
TGCAGTGCTAGAGGGGGGGGGAACTATGGCAATTCACCCCTCCACTTT	CSARGGGNYGNSPLHF	few	TRBJ1-6	.	TRBV20-1
TGCGCCAGCAGCTTGGGAGACAGTAGCAATCAGCCCCAGCATTTT	CASSLGDSSNQPQHF	many	TRBJ1-5	.	TRBV12-3/TRBV12-4
TGTGCCAGCAGCTCACCTGACAGGGATCGCTACAATGAGCAGTTCTTC	CASSSPDRDRYNEQFF	.	TRBJ2-1	TRBD1	TRBV7-2
TGCGCCAGCACCCAGCGGACCTACACAGATACGCAGTATTTT	CASTQRTYTDTQYF	many	TRBJ2-3	.	TRBV10-2
TGCTGTGCTAGAGGGGCACTAGCGGGAGGGAGCTCCTACGAGCAGTACTTC	CCARGALAGGSSYEQYF	.	TRBJ2-7	TRBD2	TRBV20-1
TGTGCCAGCAGTTTGACAGATTCGTATTCCTATGGCTACACCTTC	CASSLTDSYSYGYTF	.	TRBJ1-2	.	TRBV12-3/TRBV12-4
TGTGCCAGCAGTACACCCGGGACGAGGGATCGAGAGACCCAGTACTTC	CASSTPGTRDRETQYF	many	TRBJ2-5	.	TRBV28
TGTGCCAGCCTAGGGACTAGCGGGAGACCGAACACCGGGGAGCTGTTTTTT	CASLGTSGRPNTGELFF	many	TRBJ2-2	TRBD2	TRBV6-1
TGCGCCAGCAGCGCCTGGACTAGCGGTCAAGAGACCCAGTACTTC	CASSAWTSGQETQYF	many	TRBJ2-5	TRBD2	TRBV4-1
TGTGCCAGCAGTGCCCGGTGGCCGGGTGAGACCCAGTACTTC	CASSARWPGETQYF	.	TRBJ2-5	.	TRBV6-1
TGTGCCAGCGGTGTGGATACGCAGTATTTT	CASGVDTQYF	many	TRBJ2-3	.	TRBV12-3/TRBV12-4
TGTGCCAGCAGCCCCTTCCTCGGGTCGCAGTTCTTC	CASSPFLGSQFF	few	TRBJ2-1	.	TRBV7-2
TGTGCCAGCAGTATCAGAGGGACCTACAATGAGCAGTTCTTC	CASSIRGTYNEQFF	few	TRBJ2-1	.	TRBV27
TGTGCCAGCAGTTATAAGTCTGGCAATCAGCCCCAGCATTTT	CASSYKSGNQPQHF	.	TRBJ1-5	.	TRBV6-5
TGTGCCAGCCCTTTATCTGACAACTTGGGAGAGCAGTACTTC	CASPLSDNLGEQYF	.	TRBJ2-7	.	TRBV2
TGTGCCAGCAAAAAGGGTGGGGGACACTCGAACACCGGGGAGCTGTTTTTT	CASKKGGGHSNTGELFF	few	TRBJ2-2	.	TRBV7-2
TGCGCCAGCAGCCAAGATCAGGAGCAGTACTTC	CASSQDQEQYF	few	TRBJ2-7	.	TRBV4-1
TGTGCCACCAGCAGGCGGGGGGCACAGGCCTTCCAAGAGACCCAGTACTTC	CATSRRGAQAFQETQYF	few	TRBJ2-5	TRBD2	TRBV15
TGCGCCAGCAGCTGGTGGACAGGTATTTACAATGAGCAGTTCTTC	CASSWWTGIYNEQFF	.	TRBJ2-1	TRBD1	TRBV5-1
TGTGCCAGCAGCCGACACATGGAATGGGAGACCCAGTACTTC	CASSRHMEWETQYF	.	TRBJ2-5	.	TRBV12-3/TRBV12-4
TGCGCCAGCACCGAGGGCGGCCTTTTGAACACTGAAGCTTTCTTT	CASTEGGLLNTEAFF	few	TRBJ1-1	.	TRBV5-1
TGCAGTGCTAGTCCCATGACTAGCGGGAGTCGCAATGAGCAGTTCTTC	CSASPMTSGSRNEQFF	few	TRBJ2-1	TRBD2	TRBV20-1
TGTGCCAGCAGCCGTAACTACAGGAGCTCTGGAAACACCATATATTTT	CASSRNYRSSGNTIYF	many	TRBJ1-3	.	TRBV11-2
TGTGCCACCAACCGGGACTCCTCCTACGAGCAGTACTTC	CATNRDSSYEQYF	.	TRBJ2-7	.	TRBV13
TGTGCCAGCACTTCTGACAGGGTTGAGACCCAGTACTTC	CASTSDRVETQYF	.	TRBJ2-5	TRBD1	TRBV2
TGTGCCAGCAGCCAAGAGGTTAGCCCAGATACGCAGTATTTT	CASSQEVSPDTQYF	few	TRBJ2-3	.	TRBV3-1
TGCGCCAGCAGCTTCCTGGGGGCGGAAGAGCAGTACTTC	CASSFLGAEEQYF	few	TRBJ2-7	.	TRBV5-1
TGTGCCAGCAGCTGGGCCGGGACTAGCGGGAGAGATGAGCAGTTCTTC	CASSWAGTSGRDEQFF	.	TRBJ2-1	TRBD2	TRBV11-2
TGTGCCAGCAGCAGGGACGGACTAGCGGGAGGGGATGAGCAGTTCTTC	CASSRDGLAGGDEQFF	.	TRBJ2-1	.	TRBV21-1
TGCAGCGTTGTAGTGACGGGGAATGCTGGCTACACCTTC	CSVVVTGNAGYTF	many	TRBJ1-2	.	TRBV29-1
TGTGCCCGCAGGAGGTCAGGCCTGACCGGGGAGCTGTTTTTT	CARRRSGLTGELFF	.	TRBJ2-2	.	TRBV7-6